In this sample, the clone carrying this T cell receptor (beta chain) turned up many times. The CDR3 covers 13 residues. Germline V gene data show CDR1 as MNHEY and CDR2 as SVGAGI. The V end was cut by 9 bases, the J end by 2 bases, with 13 bases between. Researchers tagged individual cDNA molecules with unique molecular identifiers. Using its own MiXCR run on the 5' RACE reads, TCRdb lists one record per CDR3 protein. The repertoire holds around 31,000 distinct CDR3 sequences, with over 8.5% as singletons. The data were obtained in a study of early T cells in non-severe SARS-CoV-2 infection. Sequencing was performed on whole blood. The genes are TRBV6-5 and TRBJ1-1, with D uncertain. The receptor's source is an adult who was a healthcare worker with PCR-confirmed SARS-CoV-2 infection or an uninfected control (not recorded which). Here the CDR3 reads CASSKTVNTEAFF. The CDR3 region has the DNA TGTGCCAGTTCCAAGACGGTTAACACTGAAGCTTTCTTT.